This T cell receptor beta chain originates from a study of OX40 agonist ivuxolimab in advanced cancers. The wider study: The patients got ivuxolimab, which is an agonistic anti-OX40 (CD134) antibody. Dose-escalation subjects each had hepatocellular carcinoma, melanoma, renal cell or head and neck cancer.

The assay was immunoSEQ multiplex PCR, and TCRdb's table has in-frame clones only and misses some. The sample lists fewer than 25,000 clones; about 86% were seen once. Notes on the study in general: At 0.1 to 3.0 mg/kg and by week 6, CD4+ and CD8+ T cells in the blood had expanded clonally.

Regarding this clone: Its antigen is currently unknown.

The specimen comprised CD4+ or CD8+ T cells sorted from blood, sampled in a trial of the OX40 agonist ivuxolimab. The origin of this receptor is an adult with an advanced solid tumor such as melanoma, head and neck, liver or kidney cancer.

CDR3 nucleotides: TGTGCCAGCACGAGCGGGAGCCATGAGCAGTTCTTC. Translating gives CASTSGSHEQFF. The V gene is TRBV5-4, the J gene TRBJ2-1; 8 nucleotides agree with TRBD2. The CDR3 contains 12 residues. CDR1 and CDR2 from the germline V gene are SGHNT and YYREEE (reference sequence). V was clipped by 6 bases and J by 8 bases; unmatched bases: 4.